What follows are 21 T cell receptor beta chains derived from one specimen sequenced in a study of CD8 T cells in Susac syndrome. Random-hexamer reverse transcription was applied to roughly 0.5 to 1 ug RNA. MiXCR, applied by TCRdb to the immunoSEQ multiplex PCR reads, yields one record per CDR3 protein. The sample shows about 210,000 distinct CDR3 sequences, 85% to 95% of them seen only once. Sequencing input: CD4+ T cells from PBMCs. These receptors came from a human donor with Susac syndrome.

The chain has TRBV2 and TRBJ1-2, with 7 bases that match TRBD1. The trim removed 3 bases at V and 2 bases at J, leaving 6 bases unmatched. From germline, CDR1 is SNHLY and CDR2 FYNNEI. This CDR3 contains 15 residues. The CDR3 here is CASSDTRTGNYGYTF. The DNA for the CDR3 is TGTGCCAGCAGTGATACTAGGACAGGAAACTATGGCTACACCTTC.

In this sample, this clonotype turned up once. This chain uses TRBV30 with TRBJ1-1, with D hard to call. The CDR3 runs to 12 residues. Per germline, CDR1 GTSNPN and CDR2 SVGIG (reference sequence). Trimming cost V 5 bases and J 7 bases, with 14 bases left between them. The CDR3 nucleotides read TGTGCCTGGGGTTATAAACGGGATGAAGCTTTCTTT. Protein: CAWGYKRDEAFF.

This sequence joins TRBV4-1 and TRBJ2-1; TRBD2 matches 7 bases. The germline V gene encodes CDR1 MGHRA and CDR2 YSYEKL. The trim removed 0 bases at V and 4 bases at J, leaving 15 bases unmatched. The CDR3 totals 19 residues. The DNA for the CDR3 is TGCGCCAGCAGCCAAGAAGGGGAGGGCTCGACCCCCTCTTACAATGAGCAGTTCTTC. Protein sequence: CASSQEGEGSTPSYNEQFF.

The rearrangement joins TRBV30 to TRBJ2-1; 7 bases align to TRBD1. After removal of 2 bases from V and 8 bases from J, the junction contained 3 bases not matched to a gene. This CDR3 is built from 12 residues. Germline V gives CDR1 GTSNPN, CDR2 SVGIG (reference sequence). The CDR3 DNA follows: TGTGCCTGGAGTCTAGGGGGCGATGAGCAGTTCTTC. Amino acid sequence: CAWSLGGDEQFF. The full variable domain, rest sourced from reference TRBV30 and TRBJ2-1, is SQTIHQWPATLVQPVGSPLSLECTVEGTSNPNLYWYRQAAGRGLQLLFYSVGIGQISSEVPQNLSASRPQDRQFILSSKKLLLSDSGFYLCAWSLGGDEQFFGPGTRLTVL.

The V call is TRBV19, the J call TRBJ1-5; D perhaps matches TRBD1 (6 bases). Trimming left V 0 bases short and J 7 bases short, with 10 bases between. Per the germline V gene, CDR1 is LNHDA and CDR2 is SQIVND (reference sequence). This CDR3 has 14 amino acids. In DNA form, the CDR3 reads TGTGCCAGTAGTATAGACGAGGGGGGACAGCCCCAGCATTTT. Translated: CASSIDEGGQPQHF.

The rearrangement joins TRBV20-1 to TRBJ2-5; 9 nucleotides agree with TRBD2. The trim removed 6 bases at V and 3 bases at J, leaving 8 bases unmatched. CDR1 DFQATT and CDR2 SNEGSKA come from the germline V gene (reference sequence). The CDR3 is 14 amino acids. The CDR3 region is CSAIAGAWEETQYF. CDR3 sequence (DNA): TGCAGTGCGATAGCGGGGGCCTGGGAAGAGACCCAGTACTTC.

V is TRBV20-1 and J is TRBJ1-5, with a weak D call TRBD1 (6 bases). The germline V and J ends were trimmed by 3 bases and 2 bases, with 17 bases remaining between them. The length of the CDR3 is 16 residues. Germline V lookup: CDR1 DFQATT, CDR2 SNEGSKA (reference sequence). Here the CDR3 reads CSASSDSRWGNQPQHF. DNA for the CDR3: TGCAGTGCTAGTTCGGACAGCCGGTGGGGCAATCAGCCCCAGCATTTT.

V usage is TRBV20-1 and J usage is TRBJ2-1, with 8 bases identical to TRBD1. Germline V gene sequence: CDR1 DFQATT, CDR2 SNEGSKA (reference sequence). V dropped 3 bases and J dropped 6; count of bases not matched to a gene: 1. The length of the CDR3 is 12 residues. CDR3 nucleotides: TGCAGTGCTAGGGACAGGGTCAATGAGCAGTTCTTC. Residues: CSARDRVNEQFF.

V is TRBV7-2 and J is TRBJ1-2; TRBD1 is a possible D gene (5 bases). Trimming removed 5 bases from V and 6 bases from J, with 10 bases in between. The CDR3 has 12 amino acids. Germline CDR1 and CDR2: SGHTA and FQGNSA. The CDR3 region has the DNA TGTGCCAGCAGCGGGGCATGGGATGGCTACACCTTC. As protein: CASSGAWDGYTF.

V gene TRBV28 combines with J gene TRBJ2-1; TRBD2 agrees at 8 bases. The germline CDR1 and CDR2 sequences are MDHEN and SYDVKM. This CDR3 comprises 14 residues. V trimming: 3 bases; J trimming: 2 bases; junction bases outside the gene matches: 0. The CDR3 is CASSLGLAYNEQFF. The CDR3 DNA reads as TGTGCCAGCAGTTTGGGACTAGCCTACAATGAGCAGTTCTTC.

V is TRBV3-1 and J is TRBJ1-2; 8 nucleotides line up with TRBD1. Looked up from germline, CDR1 is LGHDT and CDR2 is YNNKEL (reference sequence). Unmatched junction bases numbered 10, after V lost 4 bases and J lost 6 bases. This CDR3 has 15 residues. The CDR3, as DNA: TGTGCCAGCAGCCTCTCACGGACAGGGAAGGATGGCTACACCTTC. Its protein is CASSLSRTGKDGYTF.

The J gene is TRBJ1-1, the V gene TRBV20-1, with D uncertain. Between the trimmed V and J ends, which lost 1 base and 0 bases, there was a span of 12 bases. This CDR3 comprises 15 residues. The germline V gene has CDR1 DFQATT and CDR2 SNEGSKA (reference sequence). CDR3 DNA sequence: TGCAGTGCTAGAGTTCTCTTGGAAGTGAACACTGAAGCTTTCTTT. Protein sequence: CSARVLLEVNTEAFF.

The chain has TRBV10-3 and TRBJ2-2; 8 bases fit TRBD1. The germline V gene encodes CDR1 ENHRY and CDR2 SYGVKD. The CDR3 spans 17 residues. After removal of 2 bases from V and 4 bases from J, the junction contained 9 bases not matched to a gene. The CDR3 DNA is TGTGCCATCAGTGAGCCAACGCAGGGGGCGGTCACCGGGGAGCTGTTTTTT. Protein sequence: CAISEPTQGAVTGELFF.

The V call is TRBV7-9, the J call TRBJ1-6; D is uncertain. V lost 5 bases, J lost 10 bases, and 15 bases lay in between. The germline gives CDR1 SEHNR, CDR2 FQNEAQ (reference sequence). The CDR3 totals 14 residues. CDR3 amino acids: CASSPPARGSPLHF. CDR3 nucleotide sequence: TGTGCCAGCAGCCCCCCCGCCCGGGGATCACCCCTCCACTTT.

J is TRBJ2-5 and V is TRBV7-9; 7 positions match TRBD1. The CDR3 is 16 residues long. Trimming at V came to 6 bases and at J to 1 base, leaving 11 bases not matched to a gene. Germline V CDR1 and CDR2: SEHNR, FQNEAQ (reference sequence). The CDR3 nucleotides are TGTGCCAGCAGTCCCCTTGACAGGGCCTCCCAAGAGACCCAGTACTTC. Translating it yields CASSPLDRASQETQYF.

The rearrangement joins TRBV7-8 to TRBJ2-7, with 10 bases aligning to TRBD1. The V gene end was trimmed by 5 bases and the J gene end by 6 bases; junction bases not matched to a gene: 7. There are 14 residues in the CDR3. Germline loops: CDR1 SGHVS, CDR2 FQNEAQ. The CDR3 DNA follows: TGTGCCAGCAGCCGCGACAGGGGGCTCGGCGAGCAGTACTTC. Translated, it gives CASSRDRGLGEQYF. Variable domain in full (rest from reference TRBV7-8 and TRBJ2-7): GAGVSQSPRYKVAKRGQDVALRCDPISGHVSLFWYQQALGQGPEFLTYFQNEAQLDKSGLPSDRFFAERPEGSVSTLKIQRTQQEDSAVYLCASSRDRGLGEQYFGPGTRLTVT.

The chain links TRBV6-5 to TRBJ2-4, with TRBD1 matching 11 bases. Trimming removed 5 bases from V and 7 bases from J; junction bases left unmatched: 7. Germline CDR1 is MNHEY and CDR2 is SVGAGI. CDR3 length equals 15 residues. The CDR3 spells CASSPGTGGYNIQYF. The CDR3 coding sequence is TGTGCCAGCAGTCCGGGGACAGGGGGTTACAACATTCAGTACTTC.

CDR3 in amino acids: CASSLSVRTQYF. The CDR3 DNA is TGTGCCAGCAGCCTATCGGTACGGACCCAGTACTTC. The chain carries TRBV7-2 and TRBJ2-5; D is undetermined. The germline V and J ends were trimmed by 5 bases and 7 bases, with 11 bases remaining between them. Germline CDR1 and CDR2: SGHTA and FQGNSA. The CDR3 sequence is 12 residues long.

The gene calls are TRBV7-9 and TRBJ2-5; D possibly corresponds to TRBD2 (5 bases). Germline V gene sequence: CDR1 SEHNR, CDR2 FQNEAQ (reference sequence). Trimming shortened V by 0 bases and J by 5 bases, and 10 bases separated the two germline ends. This CDR3 contains 14 residues. The chain's CDR3 is CASSLAGRWETQYF. In DNA, the CDR3 is TGTGCCAGCAGCTTAGCGGGGAGATGGGAGACCCAGTACTTC.

This clonotype came up once. V and J are TRBV12-3 or TRBV12-4 and TRBJ1-2; maybe TRBD1 (5 bases). The CDR3 runs 15 residues. The V end was cut by 1 base, the J end by 3 bases, with 12 bases between. Here the CDR3 reads CASSLESLGDYGYTF. In nucleotides, the CDR3 is TGTGCCAGCAGTTTAGAGTCCTTGGGGGACTATGGCTACACCTTC.

The rearrangement uses TRBV5-1 and TRBJ2-2; TRBD1 might be the D (5 bases). V shed 2 bases and J shed 1 base, with 6 bases lying between them. The CDR3 contains 14 residues. CDR1 is SGHRS and CDR2 is YFSETQ in the germline V gene. The CDR3 sequence: CASSFQGNTGELFF. CDR3 nucleotide sequence: TGCGCCAGCAGCTTTCAGGGGAACACCGGGGAGCTGTTTTTT.